The 25 T cell receptor beta chains in this list originate from one sample, sequenced in a study of breast tumors, draining lymph nodes, adjacent tissues. Samples came from axillary lymph nodes draining the breast cancer. Each CDR3 protein is one row after TCRdb ran MiXCR on the multiplex PCR reads. The sample comprises about 150,000 distinct CDR3 sequences, approximately 29% of which are singletons, and about 2.3% rests with the top ten. The sequenced sample was axillary lymph node tissue. These receptors were obtained from a female donor with breast cancer. Some clones in this sample may be carry-over from other donors' samples.

At least ten counts were recorded for this clonotype. A much larger clone differs from this one at a single base, so this may be a read error. The V gene is TRBV20-1, the J gene TRBJ2-5; D is tentatively TRBD1 or TRBD2 (6 bases each). With 3 bases removed from V and 7 bases from J, the gap between germline ends came to 18 bases. Germline CDR1 is DFQATT and CDR2 is SNEGSKA (reference sequence). This CDR3 region has 14 residues. For the CDR3, the DNA is TGCAGTGCTAGGGGGGGCGGGGTGGGAGCGACCCAGTACTTC. Translated: CSARGGGVGATQYF.

This clonotype was observed at least ten times. The genes are TRBV19 and TRBJ1-2; a possible D gene is TRBD1 (5 bases). Germline-derived CDR1 and CDR2 are LNHDA and SQIVND (reference sequence). CDR3 length: 13 amino acids. V gave up 3 bases and J gave up 7 bases, with 12 bases separating them. The CDR3 region is CASSIGREGGYTF. The CDR3 nucleotides are TGTGCCAGTAGTATTGGCAGGGAGGGTGGCTACACCTTC.

About this clonotype: Just one base apart from a much larger clone, this may be a read error. V usage is TRBV28 and J usage is TRBJ1-6; D might be TRBD1 (5 bases). Per germline, CDR1 MDHEN and CDR2 SYDVKM. The CDR3 extends over 16 amino acids. V lost 5 bases and J lost 10, with 21 bases in between. CDR3 region: CASSLRSRTQGSPLHF. CDR3 nucleotides: TGTGCCAGCAGTCTTAGGTCCCGAACCCAGGGATCACCCCTCCACTTT.

Concerning this clonotype: A much larger clone lies one base from this, so it may be a read error. The V call is TRBV9, the J call TRBJ2-2; D ambiguous. The CDR3 runs 14 residues. V lost 7 bases, J lost 4 bases, and 14 bases lay in between. Looked up from germline, CDR1 is SGDLS and CDR2 is YYNGEE. The DNA of the CDR3 is TGTGCCAGCGGCGCAGTGTCAAGCACCGGGGAGCTGTTTTTT. It specifies CASGAVSSTGELFF.

This clonotype was observed many times. The chain is built from TRBV12-3 or TRBV12-4 and TRBJ2-2; D might be TRBD1 or TRBD2, each matching 5 bases. The CDR3 is 14 amino acids. V was trimmed by 11 bases and J by 0 bases, leaving 13 bases between them. The DNA of the CDR3 is TGTGCCGGCCGGGACCCCTCGAACACCGGGGAGCTGTTTTTT. Translated: CAGRDPSNTGELFF.

This clonotype was seen many times. V gene TRBV7-9 combines with J gene TRBJ2-2, with 9 bases aligning to TRBD1. Trimming at V came to 0 bases and at J to 2 bases, leaving 4 bases not matched to a gene. Germline V CDR1 and CDR2: SEHNR, FQNEAQ (reference sequence). The length of the CDR3 is 17 residues. The CDR3 loop is CASSLAWDRVNTGELFF. The CDR3 DNA sequence: TGTGCCAGCAGCTTAGCGTGGGACAGGGTAAACACCGGGGAGCTGTTTTTT.

This sequence joins TRBV7-9 and TRBJ1-1; the D gene is possibly TRBD1 (5 bases). The V gene's germline CDR1 is SEHNR and CDR2 FQNEAQ (reference sequence). The V gene lost 5 bases and the J gene lost 6 bases, with 13 bases spanning the gap. The CDR3 has 13 residues. The CDR3 protein is CASSPPMGAEAFF. DNA for the CDR3: TGTGCCAGCAGCCCTCCGATGGGGGCTGAAGCTTTCTTT.

This clonotype was counted a few times. This may come from a read error, since a much larger clone is one base off. V gene TRBV6-5 combines with J gene TRBJ2-1, with 7 bases aligning to TRBD1. This CDR3 is built from 13 residues. CDR1 is MNHEY and CDR2 is SVGAGI in the germline V gene. CDR3: CASSHSGGSEQFF. The CDR3 bases are TGTGCCAGCAGTCACTCAGGGGGAAGTGAGCAGTTCTTC.

This clonotype was recorded at least ten times. The rearrangement uses TRBV5-6 and TRBJ2-7, with 9 bases fitting TRBD1. Germline assignment: CDR1 SGHDT and CDR2 YYEEEE. The CDR3 runs to 17 residues. The V gene end was trimmed by 4 bases and the J gene end by 5 bases; junction bases not matched to a gene: 16. CDR3 protein: CASSRLFTGTGSNEQYV. CDR3 nucleotide sequence: TGTGCCAGCAGCCGACTATTTACCGGGACAGGGTCTAACGAGCAGTACGTC.

This clonotype was recorded many times. The chain carries TRBV7-3 and TRBJ2-7; weak D call: TRBD2 (5 bases). The V and J ends lost 2 bases and 3 bases respectively, with 8 bases between them. This CDR3 has 13 residues. Looked up from germline, CDR1 is SGHTA and CDR2 is FQGTGA. The CDR3 nucleotides read TGTGCCAGCAGCTTAGGACTGAACTACGAGCAGTACTTC. Translating gives CASSLGLNYEQYF.

This clonotype was counted only a few times. A read error is possible here, since a much larger clone lies one base away. This chain connects TRBV6-1 to TRBJ2-7; D unresolved. In germline, CDR1 is MNHNS, CDR2 SASEGT. This CDR3 spans 13 amino acids. Between the trimmed V and J ends, which lost 6 bases and 6 bases, there was a span of 15 bases. In DNA form, the CDR3 reads TGTGCCAGCAGACAATCGGGTTTTGGCGAGCAGTACGTC. This codes for CASRQSGFGEQYV.

The chain uses TRBV12-3 or TRBV12-4 and TRBJ1-2; TRBD1 might be the D (6 bases). This CDR3 has 13 residues. V was clipped by 3 bases and J by 4 bases, with 9 bases between them. CDR3 protein: CASSLDRPYGYTF. CDR3 sequence (DNA): TGTGCCAGCAGTTTGGACAGACCCTATGGCTACACCTTC.

This clonotype was counted only a few times. A much larger clone is a single base away; this may be a read error. The V gene is TRBV5-5, the J gene TRBJ2-7; possible D gene TRBD2, 5 bases. With 4 bases removed from V and 0 bases from J, the gap between germline ends came to 14 bases. The CDR3 has 15 amino acids. Germline loops: CDR1 SGHKS, CDR2 YYEKEE (reference sequence). The CDR3 nucleotides read TGTGCCAGCAGCCCTCCGGACTCCTACTCCTACGAGCAGTACTTC. This translates into CASSPPDSYSYEQYF.

The rearrangement joins TRBV4-1 to TRBJ1-1, with D possibly matching TRBD1 (6 bases). Germline V CDR1 and CDR2: MGHRA, YSYEKL. This CDR3 region has 16 residues. V was pared by 0 bases and J by 4 bases, with 15 bases between. For the CDR3, the DNA is TGCGCCAGCAGCCAAGATCGCAGGCAGGGGATCACTGAAGCTTTCTTT. Encoded protein: CASSQDRRQGITEAFF.

This clonotype was detected ten times or more. The V call is TRBV7-2, the J call TRBJ2-7; tentatively, D is TRBD1 (6 bases). Germline CDR1 and CDR2: SGHTA and FQGNSA. Trimming stripped 1 base from V and 5 bases from J, with 9 bases between. There are 13 residues in the CDR3. In DNA, the CDR3 is TGTGCCAGCAGCTTAGGGTACAGGGACGAGCAGTACTTC. It specifies CASSLGYRDEQYF.

This clonotype was counted ten times or more. The gene calls are TRBV4-3 and TRBJ2-5, with a weak D call TRBD1 (5 bases). V was clipped by 0 bases and J by 4 bases, with 6 bases between them. The CDR3 sequence is 13 residues long. Germline CDR1 reads LGHNA; CDR2 reads YSLEER. CDR3 nucleotide sequence: TGCGCCAGCAGCCAAGATAGGGGAGAGACCCAGTACTTC. This gives the protein CASSQDRGETQYF.

This chain uses TRBV5-1 with TRBJ1-1; D might be TRBD1 (5 bases). Deletions cut 7 bases from V and 1 base from J, with 17 bases between. The CDR3 extends over 15 amino acids. Germline V gene sequence: CDR1 SGHRS, CDR2 YFSETQ. The CDR3 loop is CASSQGAGANTEAFF. DNA for the CDR3: TGCGCCAGCTCCCAGGGCGCCGGTGCGAACACTGAAGCTTTCTTT.

The genes are TRBV5-1 and TRBJ2-6; 10 nucleotides agree with TRBD1. CDR3 size: 14 residues. J was trimmed by 11 bases and V by 6 bases; bases with no gene match: 8. CDR1 SGHRS and CDR2 YFSETQ come from the germline V gene. The CDR3 sequence is CASTGQGGTYVLTF. The CDR3 DNA is TGCGCCAGCACCGGACAGGGGGGGACCTACGTCCTGACTTTC.

This clonotype showed up many times. This chain joins TRBV5-1 and TRBJ2-5; possible D gene TRBD1, 5 bases. Germline CDR1 reads SGHRS; CDR2 reads YFSETQ. Trimming shortened V by 4 bases and J by 5 bases, and 12 bases separated the two germline ends. CDR3 length: 13 residues. CDR3 region: CASSLGLGETQYF. The CDR3 DNA reads as TGCGCCAGCAGCCTGGGGCTGGGGGAGACCCAGTACTTC.

This clonotype was counted many times. The gene calls are TRBV5-1 and TRBJ2-7; possible D gene TRBD1, 6 bases. This CDR3 region has 15 residues. In germline, CDR1 is SGHRS, CDR2 YFSETQ. The V end lost 2 bases, the J end lost 3 bases, and 15 bases lay between the germline ends. DNA for the CDR3: TGCGCCAGCAGCTTATCAGGGGACCCCTACTACGAGCAGTACGTC. Protein product: CASSLSGDPYYEQYV.

V is TRBV4-1 and J is TRBJ1-4; unclear D gene. The CDR3 is made up of 15 amino acids. The V gene's germline CDR1 is MGHRA and CDR2 YSYEKL. Trimming took off 4 bases at V and 1 base at J, with 10 bases between the two ends. CDR3 sequence: CASSRRVRTNEKLFF. The CDR3 DNA follows: TGCGCCAGCAGCCGGCGGGTTAGAACTAATGAAAAACTGTTTTTT.

This chain connects TRBV13 to TRBJ2-1; D gene unclear. Germline values: CDR1 PRHDT, CDR2 FYEKMQ (reference sequence). The CDR3 is 14 amino acids. The V gene lost 3 bases and the J gene lost 8 bases, with 14 bases spanning the gap. DNA for the CDR3: TGTGCCAGCAGCTTTCGTATGGGCTCGGATGAGCAGTTCTTC. Translated, it gives CASSFRMGSDEQFF.

As for this clonotype: Germline is not matched at one junction end, which may reflect a read error. The chain carries TRBV5-1 and TRBJ2-6; D is uncertain. CDR3 length equals 13 residues. Germline V gene sequence: CDR1 SGHRS, CDR2 YFSETQ. CDR3 sequence (DNA): TGCGCCAGCGGCTTCTCAGGGGCCAACGTCCTGACTTTC. This translates into CASGFSGANVLTF. The complete variable domain, with remaining parts taken from reference TRBV5-1 and TRBJ2-6, reads KAGVTQTPRYLIKTRGQQVTLSCSPISGHRSVSWYQQTPGQGLQFLFEYFSETQRNKGNFPGRFSGRQFSNSRSEMNVSTLELGDSALYLCASGFSGANVLTFGAGSRLTVL.

This clonotype was seen ten or more times. V and J are TRBV3-1 and TRBJ1-2; 7 nucleotides line up with TRBD1. Germline V lookup: CDR1 LGHDT, CDR2 YNNKEL (reference sequence). The CDR3 runs 14 residues. With 1 base clipped from V and 7 bases from J, the junction kept 6 bases outside the gene matches. The CDR3: CASSQAGGETGYTF. The CDR3 region has the DNA TGTGCCAGCAGCCAAGCAGGGGGGGAGACTGGCTACACCTTC.

This chain links TRBV6-5 with TRBJ1-2; D is possibly TRBD1 (5 bases). The V end lost 5 bases, the J end lost 0 bases, and 22 bases lay between the germline ends. The CDR3 spans 18 residues. Germline CDR1 reads MNHEY; CDR2 reads SVGAGI. The CDR3 DNA is TGTGCCAGCAGTCACACGGGCTCGGGGCGGACAACTAACTATGGCTACACCTTC. Translation: CASSHTGSGRTTNYGYTF.